Shown below are 22 T cell receptor beta chains from a single sample sequenced in a study of blood T cell repertoires in COVID-19. The assay was immunoSEQ multiplex PCR, and TCRdb's table has in-frame clones only and misses some. In the table there are roughly 190,000 clones, around 80% of which are singletons. Specimen: peripheral blood. These receptors all come from a man under 40 with active or convalescent COVID-19.

The rearrangement uses TRBV6-1 and TRBJ1-5; D not resolved. V lost 1 base and J 5 bases, leaving 15 bases between the germline ends. The CDR3 spans 16 residues. Germline assignment: CDR1 MNHNS and CDR2 SASEGT. The CDR3 DNA sequence: TGTGCCAGCAGTGAAGAGGAGGGTTCAGCGTATCAGCCCCAGCATTTT. Amino acid sequence: CASSEEEGSAYQPQHF.

The chain uses TRBV6-6 and TRBJ2-7, with D maybe TRBD1 (6 bases). The germline CDR1 and CDR2 sequences are MNHNY and SVGAGI (reference sequence). The length of the CDR3 is 14 residues. Trimming shortened V by 0 bases and J by 4 bases, and 10 bases separated the two germline ends. The CDR3 nucleotides read TGTGCCAGCAGTTACTCCCAGGGGACGTACGAGCAGTACTTC. Its protein is CASSYSQGTYEQYF.

The chain employs TRBV29-1 and TRBJ1-1; TRBD1 is a possible D gene (5 bases). The CDR3 consists of 12 residues. Germline V gene data show CDR1 as SQVTM and CDR2 as ANQGSEA. Trimming stripped 3 bases from V and 5 bases from J, with 10 bases between. CDR3 loop: CSVDRAETEAFF. Here the CDR3 DNA reads TGCAGCGTTGACAGGGCGGAGACTGAAGCTTTCTTT. The full variable domain, completed using reference TRBV29-1 and TRBJ1-1, is SAVISQKPSRDICQRGTSLTIQCQVDSQVTMMFWYRQQPGQSLTLIATANQGSEATYESGFVIDKFPISRPNLTFSTLTVSNMSPEDSSIYLCSVDRAETEAFFGQGTRLTVV.

This chain links TRBV5-1 with TRBJ2-1; 9 nucleotides agree with TRBD2. The germline CDR1 and CDR2 sequences are SGHRS and YFSETQ. CDR3 length equals 15 residues. V dropped 0 bases and J dropped 8; count of bases not matched to a gene: 6. This CDR3 is CASSLGGGVPDEQFF. The CDR3 DNA follows: TGCGCCAGCAGCTTGGGCGGGGGGGTTCCGGATGAGCAGTTCTTC.

The chain combines TRBV6-5 with TRBJ1-1; D gene uncertain. V was trimmed by 7 bases and J by 5 bases, leaving 14 bases between them. CDR3 length: 13 residues. The germline V gene has CDR1 MNHEY and CDR2 SVGAGI. The CDR3 coding sequence is TGTGCCAGCAACCCCGGGGTGAGGACTGAAGCTTTCTTT. It codes for CASNPGVRTEAFF.

Here the CDR3 reads CASSAWTGGTYEQYV. The CDR3 region has the DNA TGCGCCAGCAGCGCTTGGACAGGGGGAACCTACGAGCAGTACGTC. The chain joins TRBV5-1 to TRBJ2-7; TRBD1 agrees at 10 bases. Germline CDR1 is SGHRS and CDR2 is YFSETQ. The junction had 6 bases not matched to a gene; V was cut back by 4 bases and J by 2 bases. The CDR3 is made up of 15 amino acids.

The chain employs TRBV29-1 and TRBJ2-7, with D hard to call. This CDR3 contains 14 residues. Looked up from germline, CDR1 is SQVTM and CDR2 is ANQGSEA. Between the trimmed V and J ends, which lost 1 base and 0 bases, there was a span of 10 bases. CDR3 sequence: CSVEVPGFSYEQYF. DNA for the CDR3: TGCAGCGTTGAAGTACCGGGTTTCTCCTACGAGCAGTACTTC.

The chain uses TRBV6-5 and TRBJ2-2; 9 nucleotides align to TRBD1. The CDR3 extends over 16 amino acids. The V segment lost 4 bases and the J segment 1 base; nucleotides outside the gene matches: 4. CDR1 MNHEY and CDR2 SVGAGI come from the germline V gene. The CDR3 sequence: CASSLMDRGNTGELFF. Here the CDR3 DNA reads TGTGCCAGCAGTTTGATGGACAGGGGGAACACCGGGGAGCTGTTTTTT.

The chain has TRBV24-1 and TRBJ2-5; 12 bases match TRBD1. With 4 bases clipped from V and 1 base from J, the junction kept 3 bases outside the gene matches. The CDR3 is made up of 16 amino acids. Germline CDR1 KGHDR, CDR2 SFDVKD. The CDR3 DNA sequence: TGTGCCACCAGTGACTGGGGACAGGGGGCCCAAGAGACCCAGTACTTC. Its translation is CATSDWGQGAQETQYF.

The table lists this clone with a few counts. CDR3 sequence reads: CASSSRPGGDGYTF. The CDR3 DNA follows: TGTGCCAGCAGCTCGAGACCGGGAGGAGATGGCTACACCTTC. The V and J genes are TRBV9 and TRBJ1-2; D remains ambiguous. Germline values: CDR1 SGDLS, CDR2 YYNGEE. CDR3 length: 14 amino acids. V lost 4 bases to trimming and J lost 6 bases, with 16 bases between them.

This clone was recorded a few times. The rearrangement links TRBV9 to TRBJ1-6, with TRBD1 matching over 8 bases. The ends lost 4 bases at V and 7 bases at J; junction bases unmatched: 7. Germline assignment: CDR1 SGDLS and CDR2 YYNGEE. The CDR3 has 15 residues. CDR3 sequence reads: CASSTRQGSNSPLHF. DNA of the CDR3: TGTGCCAGCAGCACCCGACAGGGGTCGAATTCACCCCTCCACTTT.

This chain connects TRBV29-1 to TRBJ1-4; no clear D. CDR1 SQVTM and CDR2 ANQGSEA come from the germline V gene. The CDR3 loop spans 14 amino acids. The V end was cut by 5 bases, the J end by 5 bases, with 15 bases between. CDR3: CSVLAADPNEKLFF. The CDR3 coding sequence is TGCAGCGTTCTTGCGGCAGACCCGAATGAAAAACTGTTTTTT.

The J gene is TRBJ1-4, the V gene TRBV6-5; D gene uncertain. The germline V gene encodes CDR1 MNHEY and CDR2 SVGAGI. The CDR3 is 15 amino acids. Trimming shortened V by 0 bases and J by 1 base, and 6 bases separated the two germline ends. CDR3 nucleotide sequence: TGTGCCAGCAGTTACTCGACGGGAACTAATGAAAAACTGTTTTTT. Protein: CASSYSTGTNEKLFF.

V gene TRBV7-6 combines with J gene TRBJ2-1; D call uncertain. The germline gives CDR1 SGHVS, CDR2 FNYEAQ. Between the trimmed V and J ends, which lost 4 bases and 6 bases, there was a span of 10 bases. The CDR3 has 13 amino acids. CDR3 sequence: CASSSEVVNEQFF. The CDR3 nucleotides are TGTGCCAGCAGCTCAGAGGTGGTCAATGAGCAGTTCTTC. The full variable domain, its missing parts supplied by reference TRBV7-6 and TRBJ2-1, is GAGVSQSPRYKVTKRGQDVALRCDPISGHVSLYWYRQALGQGPEFLTYFNYEAQQDKSGLPNDRFSAERPEGSISTLTIQRTEQRDSAMYRCASSSEVVNEQFFGPGTRLTVL.

The chain links TRBV5-4 to TRBJ1-6; TRBD1 matches at 8 bases. Germline trimming cut 0 bases from V and 9 bases from J; bases unmatched to any gene: 5. CDR1 SGHNT and CDR2 YYREEE come from the germline V gene (reference sequence). CDR3 length equals 15 residues. The CDR3: CASSLERQGISPLHF. The CDR3 DNA sequence: TGTGCCAGCAGCTTGGAGAGACAGGGGATTTCACCCCTCCACTTT.

In this sample, this clone turned up a few times. The chain links TRBV2 to TRBJ2-3; D remains ambiguous. V gave up 2 bases and J gave up 4 bases, with 10 bases separating them. The CDR3 spans 14 residues. CDR1 and CDR2 from the germline V gene are SNHLY and FYNNEI. DNA for the CDR3: TGTGCCAGCAGTGAAAAGGTCCTAGCAGATACGCAGTATTTT. The encoded protein is CASSEKVLADTQYF.

The V and J genes are TRBV5-4 and TRBJ1-1, with 7 bases lining up with TRBD1. Germline V gives CDR1 SGHNT, CDR2 YYREEE (reference sequence). CDR3 size: 16 residues. After removal of 5 bases from V and 0 bases from J, the junction contained 10 bases not matched to a gene. The CDR3 loop is CASSRQSGQMNTEAFF. Here the CDR3 DNA reads TGTGCCAGCAGTCGACAATCGGGACAGATGAACACTGAAGCTTTCTTT.

About this clone: Other DNA sequences from this sample encode an identical CDR3 as well. The rearrangement joins TRBV9 to TRBJ1-5; the match to TRBD1 covers 11 bases. CDR1 SGDLS and CDR2 YYNGEE come from the germline V gene. CDR3 length: 15 residues. Unmatched junction bases numbered 2, after V lost 2 bases and J lost 4 bases. DNA of the CDR3: TGTGCCAGCAGCGTGGGGACAGGGGGGAATCAGCCCCAGCATTTT. Residues: CASSVGTGGNQPQHF.

This clone appeared a few times. The CDR3 is CASSQQGFGNQPQHF. CDR3 DNA sequence: TGTGCCAGCAGCCAACAGGGATTCGGCAATCAGCCCCAGCATTTT. This chain uses TRBV3-1 (or the pseudogene TRBV3-2) with TRBJ1-5; tentative D call: TRBD1 (5 bases). Germline V lookup: CDR1 LGHDT, CDR2 YNNKEL (reference sequence). The CDR3 is 15 residues long. Trimming removed 2 bases at V and 2 bases at J, with 10 bases between.

V gene TRBV6-5 combines with J gene TRBJ2-7; tentatively, D is TRBD2 (5 bases). Per the germline V gene, CDR1 is MNHEY and CDR2 is SVGAGI. This CDR3 contains 15 residues. V was shortened by 4 bases and J by 0 bases, with 13 bases between the two germline ends. The CDR3 loop is CASSFGLPSSYEQYF. As DNA, the CDR3 is TGTGCCAGCAGTTTCGGACTTCCGAGCTCCTACGAGCAGTACTTC.

V and J are TRBV10-3 and TRBJ2-3; no reliable D call. The germline V gene encodes CDR1 ENHRY and CDR2 SYGVKD. V gave up 9 bases and J gave up 0 bases, with 4 bases separating them. This CDR3 contains 11 residues. The CDR3 nucleotides are TGTGCCATTTTAAGCACAGATACGCAGTATTTT. This encodes CAILSTDTQYF.

This chain connects TRBV13 to TRBJ1-1, with no clear D. V was trimmed by 5 bases and J by 11 bases, leaving 12 bases between them. Germline CDR1 is PRHDT and CDR2 is FYEKMQ (reference sequence). This CDR3 spans 11 amino acids. CDR3 region: CASSSREKAFF. As DNA, the CDR3 is TGTGCCAGCAGCAGCCGGGAAAAGGCTTTCTTT. Variable domain in full (rest from reference TRBV13 and TRBJ1-1): AAGVIQSPRHLIKEKRETATLKCYPIPRHDTVYWYQQGPGQDPQFLISFYEKMQSDKGSIPDRFSAQQFSDYHSELNMSSLELGDSALYFCASSSREKAFFGQGTRLTVV.